The 9 T cell receptor beta chains in this list originate from one sample, sequenced in a study of blood T cell repertoires in COVID-19. Assay used: immunoSEQ multiplex PCR; TCRdb lists only in-frame clones, some missing. In the table there are roughly 120,000 clones, less than 90% of which are singletons. Sequencing used peripheral blood. The receptors stem from a man aged 70-80 years who had recovered from COVID-19.

V usage is TRBV9 and J usage is TRBJ1-1; 8 nucleotides line up with TRBD1. Germline V gene sequence: CDR1 SGDLS, CDR2 YYNGEE. The CDR3 runs 16 residues. The trim removed 4 bases at V and 2 bases at J, leaving 10 bases unmatched. CDR3 region: CASSPSGGDSNTEAFF. For the CDR3, the DNA is TGTGCCAGCAGCCCCTCAGGGGGCGACTCTAACACTGAAGCTTTCTTT.

With respect to this clone: One junction end does not reproduce the germline sequence, and a read error may be involved. The chain recombines TRBV4-3 with TRBJ2-1, with 16 bases fitting TRBD2. The CDR3 has 16 residues. The germline V gene encodes CDR1 LGHNA and CDR2 YSLEER. CDR3 sequence reads: CASSQGTSGRAGIKIF. The DNA for the CDR3 is TGCGCCAGCAGCCAGGGGACTAGCGGGAGGGCGGGGATAAAAATCTTC.

This clone has only a few counts. This sequence joins TRBV7-9 and TRBJ2-2, with no clear D. The CDR3 length is 17 residues. Trimming left V 5 bases short and J 1 base short, with 17 bases between. Germline V gene sequence: CDR1 SEHNR, CDR2 FQNEAQ (reference sequence). CDR3 loop: CASSDRRRRVNTGELFF. CDR3 in DNA: TGTGCCAGCAGCGACCGACGCCGGAGAGTGAACACCGGGGAGCTGTTTTTT.

In its sample, this clone was seen once. This chain uses TRBV10-1 with TRBJ1-5; possibly TRBD1 for D (5 bases). Germline CDR1 WNHNN, CDR2 SYGVQD (reference sequence). V dropped 6 bases and J dropped 0 bases, with 18 bases sitting between them. This CDR3 region has 17 residues. The CDR3 DNA sequence: TGCGCCAGCAGGGGGAGGAGGGGAGGGATTAGCAATCAGCCCCAGCATTTT. It yields the protein CASRGRRGGISNQPQHF.

With regard to this clone: Other DNA sequences within the sample encode an identical CDR3. V usage is TRBV10-3 and J usage is TRBJ2-7; a possible D gene is TRBD1 (5 bases). The CDR3 sequence is 14 residues long. Trimming stripped 0 bases from V and 4 bases from J, with 10 bases between. Germline V gene lookup returns CDR1 ENHRY and CDR2 SYGVKD. The CDR3 here is CAISESGQDYEQYF. The CDR3 bases are TGTGCCATCAGTGAGTCGGGGCAGGATTACGAGCAGTACTTC.

The genes are TRBV13 and TRBJ2-7; TRBD1 matches 9 bases. Germline V CDR1 and CDR2: PRHDT, FYEKMQ (reference sequence). The CDR3 length is 14 residues. V lost 5 bases to trimming and J lost 5 bases; unmatched junction nucleotides: 7. CDR3: CASSAGQGTDEQYF. The CDR3 DNA sequence: TGTGCCAGCAGCGCGGGACAGGGAACTGACGAGCAGTACTTC.

This chain joins TRBV24-1 and TRBJ2-1, with 8 bases lining up with TRBD1. Germline CDR1 and CDR2: KGHDR and SFDVKD. This CDR3 is built from 16 residues. Trimming removed 1 base from V and 1 base from J; junction bases left unmatched: 2. The CDR3 DNA reads TGTGCCACCAGTGATTTACGACAGGGGTCCTACAATGAGCAGTTCTTC. Translating it yields CATSDLRQGSYNEQFF.

The CDR3 here is CASSEQTGGGDTEAFF. CDR3 coding DNA: TGTGCCAGCAGTGAGCAGACAGGGGGCGGGGACACTGAAGCTTTCTTT. The gene calls are TRBV2 and TRBJ1-1; the match to TRBD1 covers 10 bases. This CDR3 spans 16 amino acids. The germline CDR1 and CDR2 sequences are SNHLY and FYNNEI. J was trimmed by 3 bases and V by 3 bases; bases with no gene match: 7.

The chain joins TRBV6-5 to TRBJ2-3; 8 bases are shared with TRBD1. Per the germline V gene, CDR1 is MNHEY and CDR2 is SVGAGI. Trimming took 8 bases from V and 3 from J; bases not matched to a gene: 10. This CDR3 has 15 amino acids. This CDR3 is CASYLQGDPTDTQYF. CDR3 nucleotide sequence: TGTGCCAGCTACCTACAGGGGGATCCGACAGATACGCAGTATTTT.